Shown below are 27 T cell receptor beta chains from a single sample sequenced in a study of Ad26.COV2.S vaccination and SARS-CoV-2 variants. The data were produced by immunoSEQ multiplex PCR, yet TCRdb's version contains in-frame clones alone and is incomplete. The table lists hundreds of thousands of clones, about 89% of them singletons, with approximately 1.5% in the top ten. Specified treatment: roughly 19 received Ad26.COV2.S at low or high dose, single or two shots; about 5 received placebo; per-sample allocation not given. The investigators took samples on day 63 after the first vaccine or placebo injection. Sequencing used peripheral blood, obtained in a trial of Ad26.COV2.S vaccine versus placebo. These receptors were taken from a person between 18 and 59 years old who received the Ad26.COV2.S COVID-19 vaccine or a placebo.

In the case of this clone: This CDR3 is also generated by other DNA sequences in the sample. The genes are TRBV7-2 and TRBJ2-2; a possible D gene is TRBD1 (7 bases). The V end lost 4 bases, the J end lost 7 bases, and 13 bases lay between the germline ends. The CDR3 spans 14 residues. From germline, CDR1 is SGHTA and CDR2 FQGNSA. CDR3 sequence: CASSSRQGGGELFF. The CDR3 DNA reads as TGTGCCAGCAGCTCCCGACAGGGAGGCGGGGAGCTGTTTTTT.

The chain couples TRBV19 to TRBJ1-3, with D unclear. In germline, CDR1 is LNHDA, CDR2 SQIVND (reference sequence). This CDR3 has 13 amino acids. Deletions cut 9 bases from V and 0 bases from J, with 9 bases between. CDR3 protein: CASARSSGNTIYF. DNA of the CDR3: TGTGCCAGCGCCAGGAGCTCTGGAAACACCATATATTTT.

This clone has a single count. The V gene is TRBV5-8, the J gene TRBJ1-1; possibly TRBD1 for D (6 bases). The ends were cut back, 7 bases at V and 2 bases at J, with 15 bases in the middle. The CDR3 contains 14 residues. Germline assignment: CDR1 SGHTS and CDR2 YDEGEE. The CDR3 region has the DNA TGTGCCAGCTGGGCCGGGACACCAAACACTGAAGCTTTCTTT. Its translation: CASWAGTPNTEAFF.

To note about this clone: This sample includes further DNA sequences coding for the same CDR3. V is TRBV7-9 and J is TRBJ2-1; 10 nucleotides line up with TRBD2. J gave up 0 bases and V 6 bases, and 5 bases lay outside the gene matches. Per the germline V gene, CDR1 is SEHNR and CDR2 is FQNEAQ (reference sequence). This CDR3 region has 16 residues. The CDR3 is CASSRTSGSSYNEQFF. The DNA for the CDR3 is TGTGCCAGCAGTCGGACTAGCGGAAGCTCCTACAATGAGCAGTTCTTC. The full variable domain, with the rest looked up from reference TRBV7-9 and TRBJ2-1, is DTGVSQNPRHKITKRGQNVTFRCDPISEHNRLYWYRQTLGQGPEFLTYFQNEAQLEKSRLLSDRFSAERPKGSFSTLEIQRTEQGDSAMYLCASSRTSGSSYNEQFFGPGTRLTVL.

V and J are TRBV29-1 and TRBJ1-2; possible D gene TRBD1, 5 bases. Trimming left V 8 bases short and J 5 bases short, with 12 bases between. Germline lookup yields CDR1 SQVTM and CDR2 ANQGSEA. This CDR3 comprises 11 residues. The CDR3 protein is CSSRGGYGYTF. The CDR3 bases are TGCAGCTCACGGGGGGGATATGGCTACACCTTC.

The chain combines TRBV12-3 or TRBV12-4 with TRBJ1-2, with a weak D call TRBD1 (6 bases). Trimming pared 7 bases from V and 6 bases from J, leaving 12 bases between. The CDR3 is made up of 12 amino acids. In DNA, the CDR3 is TGTGCCAGCAAATGGGGGCCGGATGGCTACACCTTC. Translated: CASKWGPDGYTF.

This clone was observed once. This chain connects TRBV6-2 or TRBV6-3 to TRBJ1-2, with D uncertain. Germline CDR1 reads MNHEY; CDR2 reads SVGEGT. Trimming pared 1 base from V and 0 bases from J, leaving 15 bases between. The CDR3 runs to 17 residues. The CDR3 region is CASSYWSQPDTNYGYTF. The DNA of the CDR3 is TGTGCCAGCAGTTACTGGTCGCAGCCGGATACTAACTATGGCTACACCTTC.

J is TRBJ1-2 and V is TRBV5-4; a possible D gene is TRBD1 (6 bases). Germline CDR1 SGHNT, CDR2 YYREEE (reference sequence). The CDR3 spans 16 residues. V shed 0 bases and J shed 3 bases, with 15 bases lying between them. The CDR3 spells CASSLVGPGVDYGYTF. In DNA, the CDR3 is TGTGCCAGCAGCTTGGTAGGGCCAGGGGTTGACTATGGCTACACCTTC.

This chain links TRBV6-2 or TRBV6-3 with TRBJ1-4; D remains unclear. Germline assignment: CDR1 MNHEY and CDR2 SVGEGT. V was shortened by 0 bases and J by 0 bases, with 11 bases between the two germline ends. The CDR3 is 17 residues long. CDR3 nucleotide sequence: TGTGCCAGCAGTTACTCGACACAGCTCGCAACTAATGAAAAACTGTTTTTT. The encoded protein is CASSYSTQLATNEKLFF.

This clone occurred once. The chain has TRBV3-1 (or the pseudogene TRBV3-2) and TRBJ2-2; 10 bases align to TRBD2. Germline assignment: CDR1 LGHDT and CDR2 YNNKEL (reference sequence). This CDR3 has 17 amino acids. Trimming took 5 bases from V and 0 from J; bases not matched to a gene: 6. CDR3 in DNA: TGTGCCAGCAGCAAGACTAGCGGGTACGCGAACACCGGGGAGCTGTTTTTT. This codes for CASSKTSGYANTGELFF.

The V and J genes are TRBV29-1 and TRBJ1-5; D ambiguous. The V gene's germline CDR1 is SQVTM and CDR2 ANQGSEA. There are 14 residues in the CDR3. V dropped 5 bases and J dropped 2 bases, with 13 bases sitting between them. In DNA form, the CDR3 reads TGCAGCGTTCAGACCCAAGTGGGCAATCAGCCCCAGCATTTT. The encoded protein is CSVQTQVGNQPQHF.

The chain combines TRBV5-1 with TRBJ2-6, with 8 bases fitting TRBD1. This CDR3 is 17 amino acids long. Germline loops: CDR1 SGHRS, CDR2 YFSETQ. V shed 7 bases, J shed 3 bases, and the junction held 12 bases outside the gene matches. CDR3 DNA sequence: TGCGCCAGCCACATCAGGGGGCCCCAGGGTGGGGCCAACGTCCTGACTTTC. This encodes CASHIRGPQGGANVLTF. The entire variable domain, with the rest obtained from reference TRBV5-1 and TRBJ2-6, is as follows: KAGVTQTPRYLIKTRGQQVTLSCSPISGHRSVSWYQQTPGQGLQFLFEYFSETQRNKGNFPGRFSGRQFSNSRSEMNVSTLELGDSALYLCASHIRGPQGGANVLTFGAGSRLTVL.

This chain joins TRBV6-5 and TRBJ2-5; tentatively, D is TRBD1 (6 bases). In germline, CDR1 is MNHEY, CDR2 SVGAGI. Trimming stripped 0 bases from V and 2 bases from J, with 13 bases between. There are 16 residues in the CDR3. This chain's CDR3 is CASSYSGTQGQETQYF. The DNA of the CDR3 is TGTGCCAGCAGTTACTCGGGGACACAAGGTCAAGAGACCCAGTACTTC.

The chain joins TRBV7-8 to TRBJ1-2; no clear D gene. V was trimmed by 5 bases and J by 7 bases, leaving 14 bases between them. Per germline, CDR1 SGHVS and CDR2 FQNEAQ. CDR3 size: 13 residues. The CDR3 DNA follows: TGTGCCAGCAGCACGGGCAGGTCGGCTGGCTACACCTTC. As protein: CASSTGRSAGYTF.

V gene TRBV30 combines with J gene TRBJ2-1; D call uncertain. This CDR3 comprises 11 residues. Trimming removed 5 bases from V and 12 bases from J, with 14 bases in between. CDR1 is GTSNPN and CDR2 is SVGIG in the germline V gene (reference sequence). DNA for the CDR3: TGTGCCTGGTCGGCAGGCAATCGGCAGTTCTTC. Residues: CAWSAGNRQFF.

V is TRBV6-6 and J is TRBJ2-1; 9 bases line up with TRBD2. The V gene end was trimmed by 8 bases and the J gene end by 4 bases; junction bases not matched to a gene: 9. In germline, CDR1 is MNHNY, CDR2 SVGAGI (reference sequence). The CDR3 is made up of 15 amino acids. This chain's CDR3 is CASSIGTSMYNEQFF. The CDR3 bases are TGTGCCAGCTCCATTGGGACTAGCATGTACAATGAGCAGTTCTTC.

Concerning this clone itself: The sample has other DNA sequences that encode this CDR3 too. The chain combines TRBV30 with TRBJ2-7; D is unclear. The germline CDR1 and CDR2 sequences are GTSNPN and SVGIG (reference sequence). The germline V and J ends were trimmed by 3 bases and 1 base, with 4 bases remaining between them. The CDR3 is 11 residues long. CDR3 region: CAWSRSYEQYF. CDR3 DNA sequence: TGTGCCTGGAGCAGATCCTACGAGCAGTACTTC.

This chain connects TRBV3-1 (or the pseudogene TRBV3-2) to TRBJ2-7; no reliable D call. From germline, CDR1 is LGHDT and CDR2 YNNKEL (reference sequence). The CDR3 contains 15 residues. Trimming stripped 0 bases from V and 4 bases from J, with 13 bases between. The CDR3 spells CASSQDDLVQYEQYF. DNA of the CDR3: TGTGCCAGCAGCCAAGACGACCTAGTCCAATACGAGCAGTACTTC.

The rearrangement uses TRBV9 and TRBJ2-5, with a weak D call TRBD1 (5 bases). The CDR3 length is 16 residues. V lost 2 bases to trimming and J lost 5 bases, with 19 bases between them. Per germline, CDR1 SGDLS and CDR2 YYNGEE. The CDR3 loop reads CASSVGPTAKGETQYF. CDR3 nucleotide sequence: TGTGCCAGCAGCGTCGGCCCGACAGCTAAAGGGGAGACCCAGTACTTC.

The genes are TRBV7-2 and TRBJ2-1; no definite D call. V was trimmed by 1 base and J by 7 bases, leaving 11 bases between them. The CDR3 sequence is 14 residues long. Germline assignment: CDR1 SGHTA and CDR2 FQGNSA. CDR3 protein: CASSLGVTYNEQFF. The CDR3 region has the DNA TGTGCCAGCAGCTTAGGGGTGACATATAATGAGCAGTTCTTC.

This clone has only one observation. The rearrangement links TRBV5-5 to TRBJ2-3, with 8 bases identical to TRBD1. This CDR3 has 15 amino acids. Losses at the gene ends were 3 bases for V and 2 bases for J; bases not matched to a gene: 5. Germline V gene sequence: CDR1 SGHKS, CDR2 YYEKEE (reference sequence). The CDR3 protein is CASSSGQGITDTQYF. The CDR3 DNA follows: TGTGCCAGCAGCTCCGGACAGGGAATCACAGATACGCAGTATTTT.

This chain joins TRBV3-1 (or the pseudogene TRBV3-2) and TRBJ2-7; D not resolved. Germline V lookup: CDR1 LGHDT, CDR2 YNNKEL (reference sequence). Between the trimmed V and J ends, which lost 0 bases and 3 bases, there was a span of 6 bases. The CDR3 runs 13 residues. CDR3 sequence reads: CASSQDNFYEQYF. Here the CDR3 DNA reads TGTGCCAGCAGCCAAGATAATTTCTACGAGCAGTACTTC.

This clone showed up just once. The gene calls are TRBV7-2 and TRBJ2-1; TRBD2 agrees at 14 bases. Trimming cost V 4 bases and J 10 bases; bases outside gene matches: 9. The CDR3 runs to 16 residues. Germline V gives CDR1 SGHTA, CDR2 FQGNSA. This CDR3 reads CASSSRLAGGPGEQFF. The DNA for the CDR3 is TGTGCCAGCAGCTCTCGACTAGCGGGAGGGCCGGGGGAGCAGTTCTTC. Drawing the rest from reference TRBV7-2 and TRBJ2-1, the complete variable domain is GAGVSQSPSNKVTEKGKDVELRCDPISGHTALYWYRQSLGQGLEFLIYFQGNSAPDKSGLPSDRFSAERTGGSVSTLTIQRTQQEDSAVYLCASSSRLAGGPGEQFFGPGTRLTVL.

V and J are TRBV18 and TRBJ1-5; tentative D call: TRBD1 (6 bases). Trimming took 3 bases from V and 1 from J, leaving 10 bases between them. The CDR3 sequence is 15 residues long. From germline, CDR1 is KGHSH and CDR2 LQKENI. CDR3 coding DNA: TGTGCCAGCTCACCCGGACAGCTCAGCAATCAGCCCCAGCATTTT. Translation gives CASSPGQLSNQPQHF.

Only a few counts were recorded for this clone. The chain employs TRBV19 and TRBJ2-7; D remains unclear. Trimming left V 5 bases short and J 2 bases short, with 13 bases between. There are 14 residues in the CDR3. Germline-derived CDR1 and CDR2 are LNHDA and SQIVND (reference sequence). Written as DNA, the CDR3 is TGTGCCAGTAGTCCCCGTACACCCACCTACGAGCAGTACTTC. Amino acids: CASSPRTPTYEQYF.

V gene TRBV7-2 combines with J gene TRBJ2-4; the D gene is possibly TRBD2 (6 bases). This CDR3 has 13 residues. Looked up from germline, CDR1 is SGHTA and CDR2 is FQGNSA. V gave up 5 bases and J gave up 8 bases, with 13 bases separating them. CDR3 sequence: CASSPRPGDIQYF. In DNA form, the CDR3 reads TGTGCCAGCAGCCCCCGACCGGGGGACATTCAGTACTTC.

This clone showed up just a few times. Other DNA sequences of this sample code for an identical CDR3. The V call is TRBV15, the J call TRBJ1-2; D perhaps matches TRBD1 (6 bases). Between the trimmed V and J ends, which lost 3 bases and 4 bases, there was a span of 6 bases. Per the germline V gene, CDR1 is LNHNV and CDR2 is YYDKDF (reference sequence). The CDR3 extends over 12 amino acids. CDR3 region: CATSRDSYGYTF. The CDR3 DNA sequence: TGTGCCACCAGCAGGGACAGCTATGGCTACACCTTC. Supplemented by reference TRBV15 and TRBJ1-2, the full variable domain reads DAMVIQNPRYQVTQFGKPVTLSCSQTLNHNVMYWYQQKSSQAPKLLFHYYDKDFNNEADTPDNFQSRRPNTSFCFLDIRSPGLGDTAMYLCATSRDSYGYTFGSGTRLTVV.